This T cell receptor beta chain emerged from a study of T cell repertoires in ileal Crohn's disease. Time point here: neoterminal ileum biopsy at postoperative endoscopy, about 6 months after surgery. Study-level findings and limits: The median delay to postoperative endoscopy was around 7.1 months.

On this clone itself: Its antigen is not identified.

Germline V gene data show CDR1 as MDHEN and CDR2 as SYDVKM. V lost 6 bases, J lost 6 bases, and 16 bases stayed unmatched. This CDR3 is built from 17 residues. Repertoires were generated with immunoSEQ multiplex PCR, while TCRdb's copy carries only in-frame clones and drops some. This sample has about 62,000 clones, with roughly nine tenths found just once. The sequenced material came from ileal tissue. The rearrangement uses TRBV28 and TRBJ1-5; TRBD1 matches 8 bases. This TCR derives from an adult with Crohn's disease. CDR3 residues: CASRLTLTGATSQPQHF. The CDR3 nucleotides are TGTGCCAGCAGACTAACCCTGACAGGGGCAACAAGTCAGCCCCAGCATTTT. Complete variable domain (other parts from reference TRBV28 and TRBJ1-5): DVKVTQSSRYLVKRTGEKVFLECVQDMDHENMFWYRQDPGLGLRLIYFSYDVKMKEKGDIPEGYSVSREKKERFSLILESASTNQTSMYLCASRLTLTGATSQPQHFGDGTRLSIL.